This T cell receptor (beta chain) was found in a study of blood T cell repertoires in COVID-19. At the level of the study: Researchers got acute and convalescent COVID-19 samples from the United States, Italy and Spain. The analysed material was cDNA or gDNA that came from T cells, B-cell-depleted T cells, or PBMCs.

Original processing methods: For nucleated cells, counts were estimated from reference gene primer amplification. Clones were sequenced by immunoSEQ multiplex PCR, and TCRdb holds only the in-frame ones, with some missing. V, J and clone size are taken as reported in that table, and D and trimming were inferred from the DNA itself. The sample lists about 170,000 clones, roughly 89% seen once, with roughly 1.5% in the top ten. The sequence derives from a woman aged 50 to 60 with acute or convalescent COVID-19. The sequenced sample was peripheral blood.

The CDR3 region has the DNA TGCGCCAGCAGCTTGGGGGGCGTGAACACCGGGGAGCTGTTTTTT. It is translated as CASSLGGVNTGELFF. The rearrangement uses TRBV5-1 and TRBJ2-2, with D perhaps TRBD1 (5 bases). Germline V gene sequence: CDR1 SGHRS, CDR2 YFSETQ. This CDR3 has 15 amino acids. V lost 0 bases and J lost 1, with 7 bases in between.